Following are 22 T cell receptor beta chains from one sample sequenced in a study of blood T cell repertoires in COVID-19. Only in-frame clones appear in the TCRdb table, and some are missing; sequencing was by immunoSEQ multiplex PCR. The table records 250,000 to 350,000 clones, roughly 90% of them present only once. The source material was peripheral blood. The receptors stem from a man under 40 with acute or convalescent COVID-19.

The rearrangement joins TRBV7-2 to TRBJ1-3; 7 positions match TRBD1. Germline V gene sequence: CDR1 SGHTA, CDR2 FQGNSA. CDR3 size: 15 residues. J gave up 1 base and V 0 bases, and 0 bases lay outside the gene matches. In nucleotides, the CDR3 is TGTGCCAGCAGCTTAGCGACAGGGTCTGGAAACACCATATATTTT. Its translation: CASSLATGSGNTIYF.

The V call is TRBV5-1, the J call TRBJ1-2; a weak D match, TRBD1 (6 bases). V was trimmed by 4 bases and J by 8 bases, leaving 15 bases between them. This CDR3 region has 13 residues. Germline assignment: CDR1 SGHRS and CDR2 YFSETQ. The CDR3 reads CASSLAGAEGYTF. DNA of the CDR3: TGCGCCAGCAGCCTAGCGGGGGCGGAGGGCTACACCTTC. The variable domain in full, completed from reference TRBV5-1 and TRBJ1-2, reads KAGVTQTPRYLIKTRGQQVTLSCSPISGHRSVSWYQQTPGQGLQFLFEYFSETQRNKGNFPGRFSGRQFSNSRSEMNVSTLELGDSALYLCASSLAGAEGYTFGSGTRLTVV.

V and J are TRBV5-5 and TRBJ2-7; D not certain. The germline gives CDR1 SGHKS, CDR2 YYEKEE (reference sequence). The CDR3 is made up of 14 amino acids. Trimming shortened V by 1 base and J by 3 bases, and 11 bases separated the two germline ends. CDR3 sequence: CASSLSSQIYEQYF. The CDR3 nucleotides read TGTGCCAGCAGCTTGAGTTCACAGATCTACGAGCAGTACTTC.

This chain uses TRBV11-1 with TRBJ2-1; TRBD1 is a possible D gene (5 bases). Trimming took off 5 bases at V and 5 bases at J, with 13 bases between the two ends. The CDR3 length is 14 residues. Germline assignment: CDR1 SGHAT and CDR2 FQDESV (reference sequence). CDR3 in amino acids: CASSPRRTNNEQFF. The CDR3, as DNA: TGTGCCAGCAGCCCCCGACGGACAAACAATGAGCAGTTCTTC.

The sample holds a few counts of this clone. CDR3 sequence reads: CASSPGTSMNTEAFF. The CDR3 bases are TGTGCCAGCAGTCCGGGGACATCCATGAACACTGAAGCTTTCTTT. The V and J genes are TRBV6-5 and TRBJ1-1, with D perhaps matching TRBD1 (6 bases). Germline V gene lookup returns CDR1 MNHEY and CDR2 SVGAGI. V was shortened by 5 bases and J by 0 bases, with 13 bases between the two germline ends. CDR3 length: 15 amino acids.

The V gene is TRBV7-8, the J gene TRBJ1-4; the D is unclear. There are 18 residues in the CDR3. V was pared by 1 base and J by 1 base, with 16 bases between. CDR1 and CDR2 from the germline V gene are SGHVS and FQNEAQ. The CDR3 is CASSLVWRVAITNEKLFF. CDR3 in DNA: TGTGCCAGCAGCTTAGTTTGGAGGGTGGCGATAACTAATGAAAAACTGTTTTTT.

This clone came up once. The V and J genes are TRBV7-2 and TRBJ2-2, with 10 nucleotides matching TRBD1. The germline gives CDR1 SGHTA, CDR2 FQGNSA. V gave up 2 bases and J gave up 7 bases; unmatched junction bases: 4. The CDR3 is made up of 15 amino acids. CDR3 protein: CASSLRTGGDGELFF. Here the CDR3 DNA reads TGTGCCAGCAGCTTACGGACAGGGGGGGACGGGGAGCTGTTTTTT. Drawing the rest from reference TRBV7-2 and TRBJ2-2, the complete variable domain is GAGVSQSPSNKVTEKGKDVELRCDPISGHTALYWYRQSLGQGLEFLIYFQGNSAPDKSGLPSDRFSAERTGGSVSTLTIQRTQQEDSAVYLCASSLRTGGDGELFFGEGSRLTVL.

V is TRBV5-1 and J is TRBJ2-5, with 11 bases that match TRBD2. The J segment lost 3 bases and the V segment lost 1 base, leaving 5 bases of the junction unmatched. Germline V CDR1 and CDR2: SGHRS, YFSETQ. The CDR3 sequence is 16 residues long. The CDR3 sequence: CASSLSFSGGEETQYF. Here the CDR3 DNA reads TGCGCCAGCAGCTTGTCCTTTAGCGGGGGGGAAGAGACCCAGTACTTC.

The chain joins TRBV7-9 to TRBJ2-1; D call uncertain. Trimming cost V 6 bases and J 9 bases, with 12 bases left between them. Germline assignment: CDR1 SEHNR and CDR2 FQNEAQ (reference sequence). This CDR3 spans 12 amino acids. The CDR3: CASSEARLEQFF. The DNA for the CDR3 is TGTGCCAGCAGTGAGGCCCGTCTTGAGCAGTTCTTC.

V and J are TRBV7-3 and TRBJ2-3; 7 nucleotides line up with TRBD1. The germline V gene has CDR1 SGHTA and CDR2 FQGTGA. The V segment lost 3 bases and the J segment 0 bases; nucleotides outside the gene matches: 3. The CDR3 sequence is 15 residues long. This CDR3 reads CASSFQGVSTDTQYF. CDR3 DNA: TGTGCCAGCAGCTTCCAGGGGGTTAGCACAGATACGCAGTATTTT.

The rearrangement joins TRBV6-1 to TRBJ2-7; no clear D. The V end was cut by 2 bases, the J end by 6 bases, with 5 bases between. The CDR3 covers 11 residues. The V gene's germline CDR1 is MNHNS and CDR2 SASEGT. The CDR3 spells CASSEYSEQYF. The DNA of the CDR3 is TGTGCCAGCAGTGAATACTCCGAGCAGTACTTC.

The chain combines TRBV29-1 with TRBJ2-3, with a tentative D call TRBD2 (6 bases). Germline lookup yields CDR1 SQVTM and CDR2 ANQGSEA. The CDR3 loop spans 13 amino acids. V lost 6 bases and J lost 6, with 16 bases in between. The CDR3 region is CSVPFGGSDTQYF. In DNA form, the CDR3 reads TGCAGCGTGCCTTTTGGGGGGTCCGATACGCAGTATTTT.

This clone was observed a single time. The CDR3 region is CAISGLADYEQYF. CDR3 bases: TGTGCCATCAGTGGGCTGGCAGACTACGAGCAGTACTTC. V gene TRBV10-3 combines with J gene TRBJ2-7, with no clear D. CDR1 ENHRY and CDR2 SYGVKD come from the germline V gene. Trimming removed 4 bases from V and 3 bases from J, with 10 bases in between. The CDR3 consists of 13 residues.

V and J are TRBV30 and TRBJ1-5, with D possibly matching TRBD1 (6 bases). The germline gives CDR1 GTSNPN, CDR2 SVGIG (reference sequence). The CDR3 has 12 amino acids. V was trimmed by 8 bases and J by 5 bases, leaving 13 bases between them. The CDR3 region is CAGGQDDQPQHF. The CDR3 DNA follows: TGTGCCGGGGGGCAGGATGATCAGCCCCAGCATTTT.

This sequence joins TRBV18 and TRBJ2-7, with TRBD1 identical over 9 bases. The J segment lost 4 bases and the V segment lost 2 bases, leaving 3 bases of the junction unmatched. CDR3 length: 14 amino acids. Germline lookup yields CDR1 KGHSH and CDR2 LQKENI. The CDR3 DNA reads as TGTGCCAGCTCACCAATTGACAGGGGGTACGAGCAGTACTTC. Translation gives CASSPIDRGYEQYF.

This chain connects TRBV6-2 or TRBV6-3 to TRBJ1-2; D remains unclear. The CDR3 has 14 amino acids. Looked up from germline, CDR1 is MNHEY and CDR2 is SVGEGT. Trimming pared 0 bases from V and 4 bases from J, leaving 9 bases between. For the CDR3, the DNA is TGTGCCAGCAGTTACTCCAGGCGTCCCTATGGCTACACCTTC. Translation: CASSYSRRPYGYTF.

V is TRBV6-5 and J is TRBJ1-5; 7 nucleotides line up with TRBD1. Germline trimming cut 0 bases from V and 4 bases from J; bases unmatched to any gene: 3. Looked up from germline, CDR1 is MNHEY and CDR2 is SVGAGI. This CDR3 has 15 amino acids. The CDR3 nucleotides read TGTGCCAGCAGTTACTCACAGGGGACAAATCAGCCCCAGCATTTT. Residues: CASSYSQGTNQPQHF.

The CDR3 here is CASSLGTGGNYGYTF. CDR3 in DNA: TGTGCCAGCAGTCTAGGGACAGGGGGCAACTATGGCTACACCTTC. This rearrangement joins TRBV28 to TRBJ1-2; 12 positions match TRBD1. Germline assignment: CDR1 MDHEN and CDR2 SYDVKM. V lost 5 bases, J lost 2 bases, and 3 bases stayed unmatched. This CDR3 is built from 15 residues.

This CDR3 reads CASRPGGLVYEQYF. CDR3 bases: TGTGCCAGCAGGCCGGGGGGGCTAGTCTACGAGCAGTACTTC. The chain has TRBV28 and TRBJ2-7; 8 bases line up with TRBD2. Trimming removed 6 bases from V and 3 bases from J; junction bases left unmatched: 7. This CDR3 has 14 amino acids. Germline-derived CDR1 and CDR2 are MDHEN and SYDVKM.

The CDR3 loop reads CSARKGDGYTF. Written as DNA, the CDR3 is TGCAGTGCTAGAAAGGGGGATGGCTACACCTTC. The chain employs TRBV20-1 and TRBJ1-2; TRBD1 is a possible D gene (6 bases). Germline V gene sequence: CDR1 DFQATT, CDR2 SNEGSKA (reference sequence). With 2 bases removed from V and 6 bases from J, the gap between germline ends came to 7 bases. The CDR3 runs to 11 residues.

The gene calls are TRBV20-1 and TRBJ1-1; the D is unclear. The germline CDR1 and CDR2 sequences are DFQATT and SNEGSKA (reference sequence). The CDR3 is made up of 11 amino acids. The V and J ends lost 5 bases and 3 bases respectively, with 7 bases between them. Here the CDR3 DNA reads TGCAGTGCTCCCCGGGACACTGAAGCTTTCTTT. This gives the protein CSAPRDTEAFF.

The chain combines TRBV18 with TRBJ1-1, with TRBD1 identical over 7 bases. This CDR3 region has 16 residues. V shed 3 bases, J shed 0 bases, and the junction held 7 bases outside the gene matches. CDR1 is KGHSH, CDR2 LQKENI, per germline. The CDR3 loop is CASSPGQLGMNTEAFF. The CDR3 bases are TGTGCCAGCTCACCGGGACAGCTCGGCATGAACACTGAAGCTTTCTTT. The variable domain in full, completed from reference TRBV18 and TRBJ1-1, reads NAGVMQNPRHLVRRRGQEARLRCSPMKGHSHVYWYRQLPEEGLKFMVYLQKENIIDESGMPKERFSAEFPKEGPSILRIQQVVRGDSAAYFCASSPGQLGMNTEAFFGQGTRLTVV.